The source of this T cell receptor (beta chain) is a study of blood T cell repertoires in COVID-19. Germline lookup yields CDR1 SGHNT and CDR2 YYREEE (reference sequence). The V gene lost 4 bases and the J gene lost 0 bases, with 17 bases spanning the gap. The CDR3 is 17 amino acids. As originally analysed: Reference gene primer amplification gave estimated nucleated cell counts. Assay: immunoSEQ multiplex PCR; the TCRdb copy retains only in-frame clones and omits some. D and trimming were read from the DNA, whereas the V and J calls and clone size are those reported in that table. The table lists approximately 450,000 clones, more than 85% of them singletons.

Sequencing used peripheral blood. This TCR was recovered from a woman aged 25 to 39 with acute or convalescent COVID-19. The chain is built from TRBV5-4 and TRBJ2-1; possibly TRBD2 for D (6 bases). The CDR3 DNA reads TGTGCCAGCAGCCTGATCCGGGGGTCTAGCTCCTACAATGAGCAGTTCTTC. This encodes CASSLIRGSSSYNEQFF.